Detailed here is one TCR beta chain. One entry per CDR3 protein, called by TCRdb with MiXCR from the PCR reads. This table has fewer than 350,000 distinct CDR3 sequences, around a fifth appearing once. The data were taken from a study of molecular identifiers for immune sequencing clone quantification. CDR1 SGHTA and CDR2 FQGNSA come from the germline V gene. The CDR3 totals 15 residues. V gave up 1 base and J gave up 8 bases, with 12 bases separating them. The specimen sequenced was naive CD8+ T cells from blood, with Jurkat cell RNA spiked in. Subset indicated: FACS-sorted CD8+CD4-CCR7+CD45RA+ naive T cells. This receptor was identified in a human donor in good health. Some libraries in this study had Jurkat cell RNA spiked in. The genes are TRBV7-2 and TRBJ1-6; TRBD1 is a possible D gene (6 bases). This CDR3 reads CASSLEGGFYSPLHF. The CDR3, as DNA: TGTGCCAGCAGCTTAGAAGGGGGGTTTTATTCACCCCTCCACTTT.